A single sample gave rise to the 21 T cell receptor beta chains below, sequenced in a study of CD8+ T cells in alopecia areata (dated by TCRdb to 2016 to 2019). Library prep was done by the immunoSEQ multiplex PCR assay. RNA was extracted from all samples and reverse transcribed into cDNA as template for TCR sequencing. The table was pulled from immuneACCESS by TCRdb, which kept in-frame rearrangements only. Such tables lose some clones; where checked, under half of the loss comes from unresolved V genes, and the rest has no known cause. Within this sample are 120,000 to 150,000 clones, with 47% of them counted one time only. In total, the top ten clones hold approximately 7% of the sample. Input material: CD4+ T cells sorted from blood. The origin of the receptors is a human donor with alopecia areata.

This clone was recorded only once. A junction end diverges from the germline sequence, so it may reflect a read error. The chain has TRBV28 and TRBJ1-2, with a possible D match to TRBD1 (5 bases). CDR3 length equals 14 residues. Germline CDR1 and CDR2: MDHEN and SYDVKM. The CDR3 region is CASSLRGPNYGYTF. CDR3 DNA: TGTGCCAGCAGTTTAAGGGGTCCGAACTACGGCTACACCTTC.

The rearrangement links TRBV7-3 to TRBJ1-3, with D perhaps TRBD1 (5 bases). This CDR3 comprises 13 residues. Germline V gene sequence: CDR1 SGHTA, CDR2 FQGTGA. Trimming left V 5 bases short and J 4 bases short, with 9 bases between. The CDR3 coding sequence is TGTGCCAGCAGCGAGGGACTCGGAAACACCATATATTTT. This codes for CASSEGLGNTIYF.

The chain is built from TRBV6-5 and TRBJ2-5; D unresolved. The CDR3 length is 11 residues. CDR1 is MNHEY, CDR2 SVGAGI, per germline. Trimming took off 4 bases at V and 5 bases at J, with 5 bases between the two ends. DNA of the CDR3: TGTGCCAGCAGTTCCCCGGAGACCCAGTACTTC. Encoded protein: CASSSPETQYF.

This clone has a handful of counts. The chain couples TRBV10-3 to TRBJ2-5; no firm D call. CDR1 and CDR2 from the germline V gene are ENHRY and SYGVKD. The CDR3 length is 13 residues. The V end was cut by 7 bases, the J end by 5 bases, with 14 bases between. The CDR3 coding sequence is TGTGCCATCACTCCCGCCCTCTGGGAGACCCAGTACTTC. This translates into CAITPALWETQYF.

The chain couples TRBV11-2 to TRBJ2-1; tentative D call: TRBD1 (6 bases). This CDR3 has 15 amino acids. The V gene's germline CDR1 is SGHAT and CDR2 FQNNGV. The germline V and J ends were trimmed by 4 bases and 4 bases, with 14 bases remaining between them. CDR3 bases: TGTGCCAGCAGCTCGGGGCAGGGGCGATACAATGAGCAGTTCTTC. This gives the protein CASSSGQGRYNEQFF. The entire variable domain, with the rest obtained from reference TRBV11-2 and TRBJ2-1, is as follows: EAGVAQSPRYKIIEKRQSVAFWCNPISGHATLYWYQQILGQGPKLLIQFQNNGVVDDSQLPKDRFSAERLKGVDSTLKIQPAKLEDSAVYLCASSSGQGRYNEQFFGPGTRLTVL.

CDR3 region: CASWDSLGYEQYF. The DNA of the CDR3 is TGTGCCAGCTGGGACAGCCTGGGGTACGAGCAGTACTTC. The chain joins TRBV28 to TRBJ2-7; 7 bases fit TRBD1. With 8 bases clipped from V and 4 bases from J, the junction kept 8 bases outside the gene matches. Germline loops: CDR1 MDHEN, CDR2 SYDVKM. The CDR3 runs 13 residues.

This chain joins TRBV6-5 and TRBJ2-7; 7 nucleotides align to TRBD1. Trimming took 2 bases from V and 2 from J; bases not matched to a gene: 9. Germline lookup yields CDR1 MNHEY and CDR2 SVGAGI. CDR3 length equals 16 residues. The CDR3 region is CASSYSLPGQPYEQYF. CDR3 bases: TGTGCCAGCAGTTACAGTCTACCGGGACAGCCCTACGAGCAGTACTTC.

This sequence joins TRBV5-1 and TRBJ1-1, with 7 bases fitting TRBD1. This CDR3 is built from 14 residues. The trim removed 4 bases at V and 5 bases at J, leaving 8 bases unmatched. Germline V CDR1 and CDR2: SGHRS, YFSETQ. The CDR3 region has the DNA TGCGCCAGCAGCCAAAACAGGGGCGGGACTGAAGCTTTCTTT. Its protein is CASSQNRGGTEAFF.

V gene TRBV5-6 combines with J gene TRBJ2-1; tentatively, D is TRBD1 or TRBD2 (5 bases each). Germline CDR1 is SGHDT and CDR2 is YYEEEE. V lost 2 bases to trimming and J lost 0 bases, with 9 bases between them. The CDR3 contains 15 residues. The DNA for the CDR3 is TGTGCCAGCAGCTTTGGGGGATACTCCTACAATGAGCAGTTCTTC. This encodes CASSFGGYSYNEQFF.

The rearrangement uses TRBV7-9 and TRBJ1-2; weak D call: TRBD1 (6 bases). The CDR3 spans 15 residues. Germline CDR1 is SEHNR and CDR2 is FQNEAQ (reference sequence). Trimming cost V 5 bases and J 5 bases, with 18 bases left between them. DNA of the CDR3: TGTGCCAGCAGCCCCCTCGGGGGCGCAGGTTATGGCTACACCTTC. As protein: CASSPLGGAGYGYTF. Supplemented by reference TRBV7-9 and TRBJ1-2, the full variable domain reads DTGVSQNPRHKITKRGQNVTFRCDPISEHNRLYWYRQTLGQGPEFLTYFQNEAQLEKSRLLSDRFSAERPKGSFSTLEIQRTEQGDSAMYLCASSPLGGAGYGYTFGSGTRLTVV.

The genes are TRBV29-1 and TRBJ2-7; D gene ambiguous. V lost 7 bases to trimming and J lost 3 bases, with 7 bases between them. Per germline, CDR1 SQVTM and CDR2 ANQGSEA. The CDR3 runs to 10 residues. DNA for the CDR3: TGCAGCGCCGGCGGCTACGAGCAGTACTTC. Protein product: CSAGGYEQYF.

Only a few counts were recorded for this clone. This rearrangement joins TRBV5-1 to TRBJ2-4; TRBD1 matches at 10 bases. Germline loops: CDR1 SGHRS, CDR2 YFSETQ. The CDR3 extends over 13 amino acids. With V trimmed by 7 bases and J by 8 bases, 6 bases remained unmatched. CDR3 sequence (DNA): TGCGCCAGCCAAAGGGACAGGGGTGACATTCAGTACTTC. This codes for CASQRDRGDIQYF.

This chain connects TRBV29-1 to TRBJ2-3, with 10 bases fitting TRBD1. The CDR3 extends over 14 amino acids. Germline V lookup: CDR1 SQVTM, CDR2 ANQGSEA. V dropped 5 bases and J dropped 5; count of bases not matched to a gene: 7. In DNA, the CDR3 is TGCAGCGTTTGGGGACAGGGGCTTGGAGATACGCAGTATTTT. Its translation is CSVWGQGLGDTQYF.

J is TRBJ1-1 and V is TRBV2; unclear D gene. V gave up 6 bases and J gave up 1 base, with 9 bases separating them. Germline V gene data show CDR1 as SNHLY and CDR2 as FYNNEI. The length of the CDR3 is 13 residues. The CDR3 bases are TGTGCCAGCAGGCAGCAATGGAACACTGAAGCTTTCTTT. This translates into CASRQQWNTEAFF.

This clone has a handful of counts. The genes are TRBV10-3 and TRBJ2-5; D possibly uses TRBD1 or TRBD2 (6 bases each). Germline-derived CDR1 and CDR2 are ENHRY and SYGVKD. CDR3 length equals 13 residues. Trimming removed 11 bases at V and 1 base at J, with 14 bases between. CDR3: CAHSGGRQETQYF. The CDR3 coding sequence is TGTGCCCATTCCGGGGGCCGCCAAGAGACCCAGTACTTC.

The chain joins TRBV5-1 to TRBJ1-4; D remains unclear. The V end was cut by 0 bases, the J end by 4 bases, with 10 bases between. This CDR3 spans 15 amino acids. Germline V gene sequence: CDR1 SGHRS, CDR2 YFSETQ. The CDR3 nucleotides read TGCGCCAGCAGCTTGGCCGGGCAGGATAATGAAAAACTGTTTTTT. Protein product: CASSLAGQDNEKLFF.

The chain couples TRBV30 to TRBJ2-3; unclear D gene. This CDR3 comprises 11 residues. Germline CDR1 and CDR2: GTSNPN and SVGIG (reference sequence). Trimming cost V 3 bases and J 4 bases, with 5 bases left between them. In DNA form, the CDR3 reads TGTGCCTGGAGCAACTCAGATACGCAGTATTTT. This gives the protein CAWSNSDTQYF. The complete variable domain, with remaining parts taken from reference TRBV30 and TRBJ2-3, reads SQTIHQWPATLVQPVGSPLSLECTVEGTSNPNLYWYRQAAGRGLQLLFYSVGIGQISSEVPQNLSASRPQDRQFILSSKKLLLSDSGFYLCAWSNSDTQYFGPGTRLTVL.

J is TRBJ1-2 and V is TRBV29-1; D call uncertain. The CDR3 has 13 amino acids. Between the trimmed V and J ends, which lost 3 bases and 4 bases, there was a span of 12 bases. CDR1 is SQVTM, CDR2 ANQGSEA, per germline. The CDR3: CSVDVSSAYGYTF. The DNA of the CDR3 is TGCAGCGTTGATGTATCAAGTGCCTATGGCTACACCTTC.

The rearrangement uses TRBV5-1 and TRBJ2-7; 7 nucleotides align to TRBD1. The CDR3 runs to 16 residues. V shed 0 bases and J 2 bases; nucleotides not matched to a gene: 8. From germline, CDR1 is SGHRS and CDR2 YFSETQ. The CDR3 region is CASSLDGTDNPYEQYF. The DNA of the CDR3 is TGCGCCAGCAGCTTGGACGGGACAGACAACCCCTACGAGCAGTACTTC.

The chain has TRBV29-1 and TRBJ1-1; D is unresolved. This CDR3 comprises 12 residues. Looked up from germline, CDR1 is SQVTM and CDR2 is ANQGSEA. Trimming pared 5 bases from V and 8 bases from J, leaving 15 bases between. The CDR3 nucleotides read TGCAGCGTTACGGTCGGAGGCCGAGAAGCTTTCTTT. Translated: CSVTVGGREAFF.

This clone was seen a handful of times. The rearrangement links TRBV29-1 to TRBJ1-5; D possibly corresponds to TRBD1 (5 bases). The CDR3 extends over 14 amino acids. Germline V CDR1 and CDR2: SQVTM, ANQGSEA. Trimming pared 7 bases from V and 3 bases from J, leaving 16 bases between. The CDR3 DNA reads TGCAGCGCTGTGGGGCCCCTCCTCAATCAGCCCCAGCATTTT. As protein: CSAVGPLLNQPQHF.